This TCR beta chain was observed in a study of patients and donors after allogeneic stem cell transplantation. Each CDR3 protein gets one entry after TCRdb re-called the RT-PCR reads with MiXCR. Of hundreds of thousands of distinct CDR3 sequences detected, 16% appear once; the ten largest clones hold roughly 7%. Germline assignment: CDR1 SEHNR and CDR2 FQNEAQ (reference sequence). There are 14 residues in the CDR3. V lost 4 bases, J lost 12 bases, and 19 bases lay in between. V and J are TRBV7-9 and TRBJ2-1, with no clear D. Sequenced: blood, either unsorted or a sorted T cell fraction (not recorded which). This clonotype originated in a human donor who was either an allogeneic HSCT recipient or a stem cell or donor lymphocyte infusion donor (not recorded which). It is not recorded whose cells these are; they may come from a transplant donor. CDR3 amino acids: CASSSPRTTQTQFF. Written as DNA, the CDR3 is TGTGCCAGCAGCTCCCCGCGCACTACCCAAACGCAGTTCTTC.